The 32 T cell receptor beta chains reported below all come from one sample, sequenced in a study of shared clonotypes between healthy human individuals. Clones were sequenced by immunoSEQ multiplex PCR, and TCRdb holds only the in-frame ones, with some missing. The repertoire holds about a million clones, with approximately 76% as singletons. The sequenced material came from memory CD4+ T cells sorted from blood. Subset described: CD45RA-negative fraction. The receptors shown here come from a man aged 18 to 30 in good health.

J is TRBJ2-1 and V is TRBV30; perhaps D is TRBD1 or TRBD2 (6 bases each). Germline lookup yields CDR1 GTSNPN and CDR2 SVGIG (reference sequence). The V gene lost 3 bases and the J gene lost 13 bases, with 22 bases spanning the gap. This CDR3 has 14 residues. CDR3 in amino acids: CAWRPRGPVRIQFF. In DNA form, the CDR3 reads TGTGCCTGGAGGCCCCGGGGGCCTGTGAGGATACAGTTCTTC.

The chain links TRBV10-3 to TRBJ2-7, with D hard to call. This CDR3 region has 13 residues. Trimming cost V 4 bases and J 2 bases, with 9 bases left between them. Germline V gives CDR1 ENHRY, CDR2 SYGVKD. The chain's CDR3 is CAISGQDPYEQYF. The CDR3 region has the DNA TGTGCCATCAGTGGGCAGGACCCCTACGAGCAGTACTTC.

Here the CDR3 DNA reads TGTGCCAGCAGCTTGTTCCAGGGTTCGTACAATGAGCAGTTCTTC. This gives the protein CASSLFQGSYNEQFF. This sequence joins TRBV5-6 and TRBJ2-1; D possibly corresponds to TRBD1 (5 bases). The V gene lost 1 base and the J gene lost 4 bases, with 12 bases spanning the gap. Germline-derived CDR1 and CDR2 are SGHDT and YYEEEE. The CDR3 consists of 15 residues.

The chain couples TRBV11-2 to TRBJ2-6; no clear D gene. The germline V gene encodes CDR1 SGHAT and CDR2 FQNNGV. The CDR3 consists of 18 residues. V shed 1 base and J shed 0 bases, with 13 bases lying between them. The chain's CDR3 is CASSLVGWSNSGANVLTF. For the CDR3, the DNA is TGTGCCAGCAGCTTAGTTGGCTGGTCCAACTCTGGGGCCAACGTCCTGACTTTC.

This clone was seen many times. This sequence joins TRBV10-1 and TRBJ1-2; D uncertain. Germline-derived CDR1 and CDR2 are WNHNN and SYGVQD (reference sequence). V dropped 6 bases and J dropped 0 bases, with 17 bases sitting between them. This CDR3 has 16 residues. The CDR3 DNA reads as TGCGCCAGCAGGGGTCCCGAAGGGAAGGCTAACTATGGCTACACCTTC. It yields the protein CASRGPEGKANYGYTF.

This clone was counted a few times. V gene TRBV7-9 combines with J gene TRBJ1-4; TRBD1 matches at 8 bases. Trimming cost V 5 bases and J 5 bases; bases outside gene matches: 7. This CDR3 has 15 residues. Per germline, CDR1 SEHNR and CDR2 FQNEAQ (reference sequence). CDR3 amino acids: CASSTWTGWNEKLFF. The CDR3, as DNA: TGTGCCAGCAGCACCTGGACAGGGTGGAATGAAAAACTGTTTTTT.

With regard to this clone: In the same sample, other DNA sequences code for this CDR3. The V gene is TRBV30, the J gene TRBJ1-6, with unresolved D. V lost 1 base, J lost 7 bases, and 8 bases lay in between. The CDR3 has 13 amino acids. Germline loops: CDR1 GTSNPN, CDR2 SVGIG (reference sequence). CDR3 amino acids: CAWSEPGNSPLHF. The CDR3, as DNA: TGTGCCTGGAGTGAGCCGGGGAATTCACCCCTCCACTTT.

The chain links TRBV2 to TRBJ1-6; 9 nucleotides agree with TRBD1. After removal of 8 bases from V and 6 bases from J, the junction contained 8 bases not matched to a gene. Germline V gives CDR1 SNHLY, CDR2 FYNNEI. CDR3 length: 15 residues. Here the CDR3 DNA reads TGTGCCAGCGGTCAACAGGGGGCCCGTAATTCACCCCTCCACTTT. Translating gives CASGQQGARNSPLHF.

The gene calls are TRBV6-5 and TRBJ1-1; a weak D match, TRBD1 (6 bases). V shed 4 bases and J shed 11 bases, with 14 bases lying between them. In germline, CDR1 is MNHEY, CDR2 SVGAGI. The CDR3 has 12 residues. CDR3 sequence: CASSSPGQTAFF. In DNA form, the CDR3 reads TGTGCCAGCAGTTCCCCTGGACAGACGGCTTTCTTT.

The V gene is TRBV5-1, the J gene TRBJ2-1; 8 bases are shared with TRBD1. V was pared by 7 bases and J by 4 bases, with 4 bases of the junction left unmatched. The CDR3 has 13 amino acids. Per the germline V gene, CDR1 is SGHRS and CDR2 is YFSETQ. The CDR3 nucleotides read TGCGCCAGCTCGGGACAGGTATACAATGAGCAGTTCTTC. This translates into CASSGQVYNEQFF.

This chain connects TRBV7-2 to TRBJ1-5; weak D call: TRBD1 (5 bases). V shed 5 bases and J shed 8 bases, with 16 bases lying between them. The CDR3 is made up of 14 amino acids. Germline V CDR1 and CDR2: SGHTA, FQGNSA. The CDR3 region has the DNA TGTGCCAGCAGCCCAGACTCTCCGGGGGAGCCCCAGCATTTT. Translated, it gives CASSPDSPGEPQHF.

The chain carries TRBV2 and TRBJ1-1, with a tentative D call TRBD1 (5 bases). The CDR3 spans 11 residues. Germline loops: CDR1 SNHLY, CDR2 FYNNEI. V lost 8 bases to trimming and J lost 8 bases, with 12 bases between them. CDR3: CASGGRVEAFF. DNA for the CDR3: TGTGCCAGCGGGGGGAGGGTAGAAGCTTTCTTT.

As to this clone: The identical CDR3 is also encoded by other nucleotide sequences in the sample. The V call is TRBV30, the J call TRBJ2-3; 11 nucleotides agree with TRBD2. V dropped 5 bases and J dropped 0; count of bases not matched to a gene: 1. This CDR3 comprises 14 residues. Germline loops: CDR1 GTSNPN, CDR2 SVGIG (reference sequence). CDR3 bases: TGTGCCTGGGGGACTAGCGGCAGCACAGATACGCAGTATTTT. This translates into CAWGTSGSTDTQYF. Full variable domain (remainder filled in from reference TRBV30 and TRBJ2-3): SQTIHQWPATLVQPVGSPLSLECTVEGTSNPNLYWYRQAAGRGLQLLFYSVGIGQISSEVPQNLSASRPQDRQFILSSKKLLLSDSGFYLCAWGTSGSTDTQYFGPGTRLTVL.

The V call is TRBV5-1, the J call TRBJ1-3; D unresolved. This CDR3 contains 15 residues. Per the germline V gene, CDR1 is SGHRS and CDR2 is YFSETQ. V dropped 0 bases and J dropped 6 bases, with 13 bases sitting between them. The CDR3: CASSLGGSQLNTIYF. The CDR3 DNA is TGCGCCAGCAGCTTGGGCGGCAGCCAGCTAAACACCATATATTTT.

The chain couples TRBV9 to TRBJ2-7; tentatively, D is TRBD1 or TRBD2 (5 bases each). The CDR3 totals 13 residues. Germline CDR1 is SGDLS and CDR2 is YYNGEE. Trimming pared 4 bases from V and 6 bases from J, leaving 14 bases between. CDR3 in amino acids: CASSPSRGLEQYF. Here the CDR3 DNA reads TGTGCCAGCAGCCCCTCTCGGGGCCTCGAGCAGTACTTC.

The chain recombines TRBV10-3 with TRBJ1-2, with D possibly TRBD1 on 5 matching bases. Germline V gives CDR1 ENHRY, CDR2 SYGVKD. This CDR3 is 13 amino acids long. V was trimmed by 3 bases and J by 3 bases, leaving 8 bases between them. CDR3 loop: CAISEGADYGYTF. For the CDR3, the DNA is TGTGCCATCAGTGAAGGGGCGGACTATGGCTACACCTTC.

The chain couples TRBV10-3 to TRBJ2-5; D uncertain. The CDR3 runs to 15 residues. The germline V gene encodes CDR1 ENHRY and CDR2 SYGVKD. V shed 5 bases and J shed 1 base, with 14 bases lying between them. The CDR3 nucleotides are TGTGCCATCAGTAGGCAGGCCCTTCGCCAAGAGACCCAGTACTTC. It is translated as CAISRQALRQETQYF.

The chain has TRBV27 and TRBJ2-2; D may correspond to TRBD1 or TRBD2 (5 bases each). Germline lookup yields CDR1 MNHEY and CDR2 SMNVEV (reference sequence). The V and J ends lost 5 bases and 5 bases respectively, with 15 bases between them. CDR3 length equals 15 residues. DNA for the CDR3: TGTGCCAGCAGTCGTGGGACCTCTGGGACCGGGGAGCTGTTTTTT. This encodes CASSRGTSGTGELFF.

This chain uses TRBV7-2 with TRBJ2-7, with D unresolved. Germline CDR1 reads SGHTA; CDR2 reads FQGNSA. V gave up 4 bases and J gave up 0 bases, with 10 bases separating them. This CDR3 region has 14 residues. The CDR3 loop is CASSSDSLSYEQYF. CDR3 sequence (DNA): TGTGCCAGCAGCTCCGACTCCCTCTCCTACGAGCAGTACTTC.

Notes on this clone: This sample includes further DNA sequences coding for the same CDR3. V and J are TRBV20-1 and TRBJ2-7; no definite D call. The CDR3 has 11 amino acids. V was trimmed by 3 bases and J by 1 base, leaving 4 bases between them. Germline values: CDR1 DFQATT, CDR2 SNEGSKA (reference sequence). The chain's CDR3 is CSARPSYEQYF. CDR3 coding DNA: TGCAGTGCTAGGCCATCCTACGAGCAGTACTTC.

Turning to this clone: The same CDR3 can be traced to other DNA sequences in this sample. The chain has TRBV29-1 and TRBJ2-7; the D gene is possibly TRBD2 (5 bases). Germline loops: CDR1 SQVTM, CDR2 ANQGSEA. CDR3 length equals 13 residues. V was shortened by 1 base and J by 4 bases, with 11 bases between the two germline ends. In DNA form, the CDR3 reads TGCAGCGTTGAAGGGCCGGGCGGGTACGAGCAGTACTTC. Amino acid sequence: CSVEGPGGYEQYF.

This rearrangement joins TRBV7-6 to TRBJ2-1; D is perhaps TRBD1 (6 bases). The germline CDR1 and CDR2 sequences are SGHVS and FNYEAQ. The CDR3 covers 14 residues. With 1 base removed from V and 6 bases from J, the gap between germline ends came to 10 bases. The CDR3 region has the DNA TGTGCCAGCAGCTTAGGTCAGGGGATCAATGAGCAGTTCTTC. Amino acid sequence: CASSLGQGINEQFF.

In its sample, this clone was seen once. V gene TRBV7-2 combines with J gene TRBJ2-7, with a weak D call TRBD2 (5 bases). The CDR3 extends over 13 amino acids. The V end lost 3 bases, the J end lost 6 bases, and 12 bases lay between the germline ends. The V gene's germline CDR1 is SGHTA and CDR2 FQGNSA. CDR3 amino acids: CASSFWRFGEQYF. For the CDR3, the DNA is TGTGCCAGCAGCTTTTGGAGGTTTGGCGAGCAGTACTTC.

The chain uses TRBV5-1 and TRBJ2-7; D unclear. The germline V gene has CDR1 SGHRS and CDR2 YFSETQ. The CDR3 runs 11 residues. Trimming shortened V by 4 bases and J by 7 bases, and 9 bases separated the two germline ends. In DNA, the CDR3 is TGCGCCAGCAGCCATTCAGCGGAGCAGTACTTC. This sequence encodes CASSHSAEQYF.

Only a few counts were recorded for this clone. The V call is TRBV28, the J call TRBJ2-2; D tentatively reads TRBD1 or TRBD2 (5 bases each). The CDR3 length is 14 residues. In germline, CDR1 is MDHEN, CDR2 SYDVKM. The V gene lost 6 bases and the J gene lost 6 bases, with 14 bases spanning the gap. The CDR3 region has the DNA TGTGCCAGCAGGGGGACGTGGCAAGCCGGGGAGCTGTTTTTT. Protein product: CASRGTWQAGELFF.

V usage is TRBV7-2 and J usage is TRBJ1-6; D is uncertain. Looked up from germline, CDR1 is SGHTA and CDR2 is FQGNSA. CDR3 length: 15 residues. The germline V and J ends were trimmed by 2 bases and 9 bases, with 14 bases remaining between them. As DNA, the CDR3 is TGTGCCAGCAGCTTATACGAGGTTCCGCGTTCACCCCTCCACTTT. This encodes CASSLYEVPRSPLHF.

V usage is TRBV18 and J usage is TRBJ2-7, with D tentatively TRBD1 (6 bases). Germline CDR1 and CDR2: KGHSH and LQKENI. V gave up 1 base and J gave up 4 bases, with 11 bases separating them. The length of the CDR3 is 14 residues. The CDR3 is CASSPRTERYEQYF. The CDR3 nucleotides are TGTGCCAGCTCACCACGGACAGAGCGATACGAGCAGTACTTC.

This rearrangement joins TRBV6-6 to TRBJ2-5; D may be TRBD2 (6 bases). Germline lookup yields CDR1 MNHNY and CDR2 SVGAGI (reference sequence). Trimming removed 0 bases at V and 4 bases at J, with 15 bases between. This CDR3 is built from 16 residues. CDR3 coding DNA: TGTGCCAGCAGTTACTCCCGAGCGGGTGCCGGAGAGACCCAGTACTTC. Its protein product is CASSYSRAGAGETQYF.

The V and J genes are TRBV7-9 and TRBJ1-3; 7 nucleotides match TRBD1. This CDR3 region has 14 residues. Germline values: CDR1 SEHNR, CDR2 FQNEAQ (reference sequence). With 1 base clipped from V and 4 bases from J, the junction kept 1 base outside the gene matches. CDR3 region: CASSLVDRGNTIYF. For the CDR3, the DNA is TGTGCCAGCAGCTTAGTGGACAGGGGAAACACCATATATTTT.

This clone was recorded at least ten times. CDR3 nucleotides: TGTGCCAGCAGCTTACCCGGGGGGGTGGAAGCTTTCTTT. Translation gives CASSLPGGVEAFF. The chain is built from TRBV7-2 and TRBJ1-1, with a possible D match to TRBD1 (5 bases). V gave up 2 bases and J gave up 8 bases, with 12 bases separating them. Per the germline V gene, CDR1 is SGHTA and CDR2 is FQGNSA. This CDR3 spans 13 amino acids.

This chain connects TRBV5-4 to TRBJ2-5; possibly TRBD2 for D (7 bases). The germline CDR1 and CDR2 sequences are SGHNT and YYREEE (reference sequence). The V end lost 1 base, the J end lost 3 bases, and 13 bases lay between the germline ends. This CDR3 contains 15 residues. The CDR3 is CASSLWGGAKETQYF. CDR3 nucleotides: TGTGCCAGCAGCTTGTGGGGGGGGGCCAAAGAGACCCAGTACTTC.

The chain carries TRBV7-8 and TRBJ2-2; tentatively, D is TRBD2 (6 bases). The CDR3 totals 14 residues. Germline CDR1 and CDR2: SGHVS and FQNEAQ. V was clipped by 5 bases and J by 5 bases, with 12 bases between them. CDR3 DNA sequence: TGTGCCAGCAGCCCCCAGGAGGGGACCGGGGAGCTGTTTTTT. Its protein is CASSPQEGTGELFF.